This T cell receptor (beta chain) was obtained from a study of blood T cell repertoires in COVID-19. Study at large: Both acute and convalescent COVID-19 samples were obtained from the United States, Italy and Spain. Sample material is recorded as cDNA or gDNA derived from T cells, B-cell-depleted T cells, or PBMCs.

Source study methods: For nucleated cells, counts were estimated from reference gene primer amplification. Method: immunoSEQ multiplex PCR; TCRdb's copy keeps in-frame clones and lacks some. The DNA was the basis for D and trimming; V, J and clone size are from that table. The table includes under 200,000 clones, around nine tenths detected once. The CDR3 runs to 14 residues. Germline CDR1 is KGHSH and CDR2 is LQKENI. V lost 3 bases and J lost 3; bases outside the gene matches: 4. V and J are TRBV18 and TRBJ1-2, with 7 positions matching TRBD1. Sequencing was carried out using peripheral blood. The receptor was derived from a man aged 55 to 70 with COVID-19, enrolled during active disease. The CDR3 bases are TGTGCCAGCTCACCGGCAGGGGGAGACTATGGCTACACCTTC. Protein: CASSPAGGDYGYTF. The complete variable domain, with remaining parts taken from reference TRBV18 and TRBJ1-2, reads NAGVMQNPRHLVRRRGQEARLRCSPMKGHSHVYWYRQLPEEGLKFMVYLQKENIIDESGMPKERFSAEFPKEGPSILRIQQVVRGDSAAYFCASSPAGGDYGYTFGSGTRLTVV.